The rows below give T cell receptor beta chains drawn from one sample of a study of regulatory T cells in long-lasting Graves disease. TCRdb reprocessed the multiplex PCR reads via MiXCR and lists one record per CDR3 protein. Here the sample spans more than 350,000 distinct CDR3 sequences, under 15% being singletons. Another study also made use of these data, one on T cells in Graves' hyperthyroidism and ophthalmopathy.

This specimen was peripheral blood mononuclear cells (PBMCs), taken at new diagnosis, from a patient treated with antithyroid drugs. The receptors come from a woman aged 30 to 39 with Graves disease. CDR3s include the opening cysteine and the closing phenylalanine or tryptophan. Each record gives: V gene, J gene, CDR3 protein.

v_call: TRBV5-1; j_call: TRBJ1-1; cdr3_aa: CASSLLKNTEAFF
v_call: TRBV5-1; j_call: TRBJ2-3; cdr3_aa: CASSKGTTDTQYF
v_call: TRBV5-1; j_call: TRBJ1-3; cdr3_aa: CASSLAGTDSGNTIYF
v_call: TRBV25-1; j_call: TRBJ1-2; cdr3_aa: CASSEGGTSKTYGYTF
v_call: TRBV25-1; j_call: TRBJ2-3; cdr3_aa: CASSEFSSSGTDTQYF
v_call: TRBV3-1; j_call: TRBJ2-3; cdr3_aa: CASSQGDGANTDTQYF
v_call: TRBV5-8; j_call: TRBJ2-3; cdr3_aa: CASSPGSRTVEDTQYF
v_call: TRBV7-7; j_call: TRBJ2-3; cdr3_aa: CASSEGPTDTQYF
v_call: TRBV20-1; j_call: NA; cdr3_aa: CSARQLAGGTGYEQYF
v_call: TRBV27; j_call: TRBJ2-1; cdr3_aa: CASSPRRNEQFF
v_call: TRBV7-3; j_call: TRBJ2-2; cdr3_aa: CASGPGYTGELFF
v_call: TRBV11-1; j_call: TRBJ2-1; cdr3_aa: CASSLAGTSGSFHNEQFF
v_call: TRBV4-2; j_call: TRBJ2-3; cdr3_aa: CASSQTVRGRGIDTQYF
v_call: TRBV10-3; j_call: TRBJ2-7; cdr3_aa: CAIPWQPSYEQYF
v_call: TRBV18; j_call: TRBJ2-5; cdr3_aa: CASSPWETQYF
v_call: TRBV12-3/TRBV12-4; j_call: TRBJ2-7; cdr3_aa: CASSFRGRSEQYF
v_call: TRBV19; j_call: TRBJ2-1; cdr3_aa: CASRPSGTSGYNEQFF
v_call: TRBV7-9; j_call: TRBJ1-2; cdr3_aa: CASSLSTGPYGYTF
v_call: TRBV5-1; j_call: TRBJ2-7; cdr3_aa: CASSLDPGQGHEQYF
v_call: TRBV7-9; j_call: TRBJ1-2; cdr3_aa: CASSLLGSNYGYTF